Following are 28 T cell receptor beta chains from one sample sequenced in a study of Ad26.COV2.S vaccination and SARS-CoV-2 variants. The data were produced by immunoSEQ multiplex PCR, yet TCRdb's version contains in-frame clones alone and is incomplete. The data show around 300,000 clones, with about 90% seen just once and 5.5% held by the top ten. Treatment defined: some 20 received Ad26.COV2.S at low or high dose, single or two shots; five or six received placebo; per-sample allocation not given. On day 63 after the first injection, vaccine and placebo recipients gave samples. Source: peripheral blood, taken in a trial of Ad26.COV2.S vaccine versus placebo. Receptors originate from a person between 18 and 59 years old who received the Ad26.COV2.S COVID-19 vaccine or a placebo.

CDR3 sequence: CASSYDTNTIYF. For the CDR3, the DNA is TGTGCCAGCAGTTACGATACCAACACCATATATTTT. This rearrangement joins TRBV6-2 or TRBV6-3 to TRBJ1-3, with no clear D. CDR1 and CDR2 (germline): MNHEY, SVGEGT. The CDR3 is 12 residues long. V was shortened by 2 bases and J by 7 bases, with 6 bases between the two germline ends.

The chain recombines TRBV3-1 (or the pseudogene TRBV3-2) with TRBJ1-2; D may be TRBD1 (6 bases). This CDR3 spans 15 amino acids. Trimming pared 0 bases from V and 6 bases from J, leaving 14 bases between. Per the germline V gene, CDR1 is LGHDT and CDR2 is YNNKEL (reference sequence). CDR3 region: CASSQDFGGGDGYTF. CDR3 sequence (DNA): TGTGCCAGCAGCCAAGATTTTGGGGGGGGCGATGGCTACACCTTC.

The rearrangement links TRBV19 to TRBJ2-1; D unresolved. Germline CDR1 is LNHDA and CDR2 is SQIVND (reference sequence). This CDR3 spans 12 amino acids. Trimming left V 6 bases short and J 10 bases short, with 13 bases between. The CDR3 here is CASRFLVGEQFF. The DNA of the CDR3 is TGTGCCAGTAGATTCCTGGTGGGAGAGCAGTTCTTC. The full variable domain, completed using reference TRBV19 and TRBJ2-1, is DGGITQSPKYLFRKEGQNVTLSCEQNLNHDAMYWYRQDPGQGLRLIYYSQIVNDFQKGDIAEGYSVSREKKESFPLTVTSAQKNPTAFYLCASRFLVGEQFFGPGTRLTVL.

The gene calls are TRBV10-3 and TRBJ2-5, with D maybe TRBD1 (6 bases). The CDR3 length is 13 residues. Trimming shortened V by 5 bases and J by 4 bases, and 11 bases separated the two germline ends. Germline assignment: CDR1 ENHRY and CDR2 SYGVKD. In nucleotides, the CDR3 is TGTGCCATCAGTATCCCAGGGGTAGAGACCCAGTACTTC. Protein sequence: CAISIPGVETQYF.

CDR3: CASSTVGNTIYF. The CDR3 DNA follows: TGTGCCAGTAGTACAGTAGGAAACACCATATATTTT. The rearrangement uses TRBV19 and TRBJ1-3; D unresolved. Deletions cut 4 bases from V and 4 bases from J, with 5 bases between. This CDR3 region has 12 residues. Germline V gene data show CDR1 as LNHDA and CDR2 as SQIVND (reference sequence).

V is TRBV25-1 and J is TRBJ2-5; no clear D. Germline CDR1 and CDR2: MGHDK and SYGVNS. V dropped 2 bases and J dropped 1 base, with 8 bases sitting between them. The CDR3 consists of 14 residues. The CDR3 bases are TGTGCCAGCAGTGAAAGAAGGACCCAAGAGACCCAGTACTTC. Amino acid sequence: CASSERRTQETQYF.

The gene calls are TRBV7-9 and TRBJ2-7, with D unclear. The CDR3 extends over 12 amino acids. Trimming stripped 1 base from V and 6 bases from J, with 7 bases between. CDR1 and CDR2 (germline): SEHNR, FQNEAQ (reference sequence). Here the CDR3 reads CASSLVSTEQYV. The CDR3 DNA reads as TGTGCCAGCAGCTTAGTCTCAACCGAGCAGTACGTC.

This chain connects TRBV27 to TRBJ1-1; TRBD1 is a possible D gene (5 bases). The CDR3 has 15 amino acids. Germline V gene data show CDR1 as MNHEY and CDR2 as SMNVEV (reference sequence). Trimming pared 4 bases from V and 1 base from J, leaving 13 bases between. CDR3 amino acids: CASSSPDNQNTEAFF. The CDR3 region has the DNA TGTGCCAGCAGTTCTCCGGACAACCAGAACACTGAAGCTTTCTTT.

The CDR3 DNA reads as TGTGCCAGTAGTCTCGGGTCCAGGGTGGATGGCTACACCTTC. Translating it yields CASSLGSRVDGYTF. The V and J genes are TRBV19 and TRBJ1-2, with a possible D match to TRBD1 (5 bases). From germline, CDR1 is LNHDA and CDR2 SQIVND (reference sequence). The V and J ends lost 5 bases and 6 bases respectively, with 16 bases between them. CDR3 length: 14 residues.

The rearrangement links TRBV18 to TRBJ1-1; 9 positions match TRBD1. The CDR3 runs to 14 residues. Losses at the gene ends were 2 bases for V and 7 bases for J; bases not matched to a gene: 5. CDR1 is KGHSH, CDR2 LQKENI, per germline. The DNA of the CDR3 is TGTGCCAGCTCACCAAACAGGGGGCAGGGTGAAGCTTTCTTT. It codes for CASSPNRGQGEAFF.

This chain joins TRBV27 and TRBJ2-5, with TRBD2 matching over 10 bases. V dropped 3 bases and J dropped 4; count of bases not matched to a gene: 5. The germline V gene encodes CDR1 MNHEY and CDR2 SMNVEV (reference sequence). This CDR3 spans 15 amino acids. Here the CDR3 DNA reads TGTGCCAGCAGTTTGTCAGCGGGAGGGGGAGAGACCCAGTACTTC. Translating it yields CASSLSAGGGETQYF.

This rearrangement joins TRBV18 to TRBJ2-3; D is uncertain. CDR1 and CDR2 (germline): KGHSH, LQKENI. CDR3 length equals 13 residues. V lost 5 bases, J lost 6 bases, and 12 bases lay in between. The CDR3 DNA is TGTGCCAGCTCAGCCGCCTTGGGCGATACGCAGTATTTT. This translates into CASSAALGDTQYF.

V usage is TRBV5-5 and J usage is TRBJ2-1, with D unresolved. CDR1 and CDR2 (germline): SGHKS, YYEKEE (reference sequence). The CDR3 runs to 14 residues. The V end lost 7 bases, the J end lost 3 bases, and 14 bases lay between the germline ends. The CDR3 protein is CASFSSENYNEQFF. The CDR3 DNA reads TGTGCCAGCTTTTCGTCAGAGAACTACAATGAGCAGTTCTTC.

The chain joins TRBV4-3 to TRBJ1-4; the match to TRBD1 covers 9 bases. The germline gives CDR1 LGHNA, CDR2 YSLEER. The CDR3 is made up of 14 amino acids. V lost 4 bases, J lost 4 bases, and 1 base stayed unmatched. The DNA of the CDR3 is TGCGCCAGCAGCCGGGGACAGGGTAATGAAAAACTGTTTTTT. This translates into CASSRGQGNEKLFF.

This chain joins TRBV13 and TRBJ1-4; tentatively, D is TRBD1 (5 bases). CDR3 length equals 12 residues. CDR1 is PRHDT, CDR2 FYEKMQ, per germline (reference sequence). V lost 5 bases and J lost 8, with 9 bases in between. CDR3 in amino acids: CASSVRDEKLFF. CDR3 nucleotides: TGTGCCAGCAGCGTGAGGGACGAAAAACTGTTTTTT.

This clone was seen more than once but under ten times. This chain joins TRBV6-5 and TRBJ2-7, with a tentative D call TRBD1 (5 bases). V was pared by 7 bases and J by 0 bases, with 13 bases between. Germline assignment: CDR1 MNHEY and CDR2 SVGAGI. The CDR3 is made up of 14 amino acids. CDR3 nucleotide sequence: TGTGCCAGCAAAGGGGCGGCCAACTCCTACGAGCAGTACTTC. It yields the protein CASKGAANSYEQYF.

The chain is built from TRBV30 and TRBJ2-7; the D is unclear. The germline gives CDR1 GTSNPN, CDR2 SVGIG (reference sequence). The CDR3 length is 13 residues. V was pared by 0 bases and J by 3 bases, with 9 bases between. CDR3 protein: CAWSVGDLYEQYV. The DNA of the CDR3 is TGTGCCTGGAGTGTAGGCGACCTCTACGAGCAGTACGTC.

This clone was counted only a few times. This chain connects TRBV28 to TRBJ2-7, with a possible D match to TRBD1 (6 bases). The CDR3 totals 15 residues. Germline V gene sequence: CDR1 MDHEN, CDR2 SYDVKM. V was cut by 6 bases and J by 0 bases, with 15 bases left in between. CDR3 region: CASSPQGPLSYEQYV. In nucleotides, the CDR3 is TGTGCCAGCAGCCCACAGGGTCCACTCTCCTACGAGCAGTACGTC.

This chain connects TRBV12-5 to TRBJ2-1; D unclear. This CDR3 comprises 17 residues. Germline CDR1 reads LGHNT; CDR2 reads FRNRAP. With 2 bases removed from V and 0 bases from J, the gap between germline ends came to 14 bases. CDR3 region: CASGLRPLGSSYNEQFF. CDR3 coding DNA: TGTGCTAGTGGTTTGCGACCGCTAGGATCCTCCTACAATGAGCAGTTCTTC.

This clone was seen more than once but under ten times. The V call is TRBV6-5, the J call TRBJ1-1, with D uncertain. Trimming took 0 bases from V and 7 from J, leaving 6 bases between them. The germline gives CDR1 MNHEY, CDR2 SVGAGI. This CDR3 contains 12 residues. In DNA form, the CDR3 reads TGTGCCAGCAGTTACTCCGGGAGTGAAGCTTTCTTT. It encodes CASSYSGSEAFF.

The chain uses TRBV6-5 and TRBJ2-2, with TRBD2 identical over 8 bases. The CDR3 is 16 amino acids. Germline V CDR1 and CDR2: MNHEY, SVGAGI. Trimming cost V 1 base and J 4 bases; bases outside gene matches: 5. CDR3 DNA: TGTGCCAGCAGTTACTACGGGGGGGTAGCCACCGGGGAGCTGTTTTTT. Translated, it gives CASSYYGGVATGELFF.

The genes are TRBV5-8 and TRBJ2-1; 7 nucleotides agree with TRBD1. Germline CDR1 is SGHTS and CDR2 is YDEGEE. Losses at the gene ends were 0 bases for V and 10 bases for J; bases not matched to a gene: 7. CDR3 size: 14 residues. CDR3 sequence reads: CASSLGPGGREQFF. CDR3 nucleotide sequence: TGTGCCAGCAGCTTGGGTCCAGGGGGAAGAGAGCAGTTCTTC. Full variable domain (missing parts from reference TRBV5-8 and TRBJ2-1): EAGVTQSPTHLIKTRGQQATLRCSPISGHTSVYWYQQALGLGLQFLLWYDEGEERNRGNFPPRFSGRQFPNYSSELNVNALELEDSALYLCASSLGPGGREQFFGPGTRLTVL.

V is TRBV7-9 and J is TRBJ1-1; no clear D. V lost 2 bases to trimming and J lost 7 bases, with 11 bases between them. The germline V gene encodes CDR1 SEHNR and CDR2 FQNEAQ (reference sequence). The length of the CDR3 is 13 residues. The CDR3 DNA reads as TGTGCCAGCAGCTTACCTCTTTGGGGTGAAGCTTTCTTT. It yields the protein CASSLPLWGEAFF.

CDR3 nucleotides: TGCGCCAGCATCCCGGGACAGGGATTGTACGAGCAGTACTTC. Amino acid sequence: CASIPGQGLYEQYF. The rearrangement joins TRBV10-2 to TRBJ2-7, with 9 bases lining up with TRBD1. This CDR3 is built from 14 residues. V dropped 7 bases and J dropped 4; count of bases not matched to a gene: 8. The germline V gene encodes CDR1 WSHSY and CDR2 SAAADI.

The genes are TRBV7-8 and TRBJ1-1; D is possibly TRBD1 (5 bases). Trimming took off 6 bases at V and 0 bases at J, with 11 bases between the two ends. Per germline, CDR1 SGHVS and CDR2 FQNEAQ. CDR3 size: 14 residues. For the CDR3, the DNA is TGTGCCAGCAGTGAGGGCAGGGTGAACACTGAAGCTTTCTTT. It is translated as CASSEGRVNTEAFF.

The J gene is TRBJ2-1, the V gene TRBV19; tentatively, D is TRBD2 (6 bases). This CDR3 spans 13 amino acids. V was pared by 6 bases and J by 5 bases, with 11 bases between. Per germline, CDR1 LNHDA and CDR2 SQIVND (reference sequence). CDR3 bases: TGTGCCAGTAGACTACGGGGGAACAATGAGCAGTTCTTC. It codes for CASRLRGNNEQFF.

The chain uses TRBV5-1 and TRBJ1-3, with 10 positions matching TRBD1. CDR1 SGHRS and CDR2 YFSETQ come from the germline V gene. Trimming took 4 bases from V and 0 from J; bases not matched to a gene: 4. The CDR3 totals 16 residues. The CDR3 sequence: CASSVGQGFSGNTIYF. CDR3 nucleotides: TGCGCCAGCAGCGTGGGACAGGGGTTCTCTGGAAACACCATATATTTT.

J is TRBJ2-7 and V is TRBV15; 7 bases agree with TRBD1. CDR1 LNHNV and CDR2 YYDKDF come from the germline V gene (reference sequence). The CDR3 contains 13 residues. V was pared by 5 bases and J by 0 bases, with 1 base of the junction left unmatched. In DNA, the CDR3 is TGTGCCACCAGCGGGACAGTCTCCTACGAGCAGTACTTC. This codes for CATSGTVSYEQYF.